This note documents a single T cell receptor beta chain sequence. Generated by immunoSEQ multiplex PCR, the TCRdb table keeps only in-frame clones and is missing some. This sample has around 70,000 clones; 80% to 95% occur once, and the top ten carry approximately 2.2%. Trimming took 3 bases from V and 12 from J; bases not matched to a gene: 5. CDR1 LNHDA and CDR2 SQIVND come from the germline V gene (reference sequence). CDR3 length: 12 residues. This specimen comes from a study of T cell changes during pregnancy in multiple sclerosis. The specimen comprised peripheral blood, sampled before pregnancy. This receptor was identified in a female donor with multiple sclerosis, enrolled in a pregnancy study. The chain couples TRBV19 to TRBJ1-5; TRBD1 matches 7 bases. CDR3 bases: TGTGCCAGTAGTATCGGACAGGCCTTCCAGCATTTT. As protein: CASSIGQAFQHF. Full variable domain (missing parts from reference TRBV19 and TRBJ1-5): DGGITQSPKYLFRKEGQNVTLSCEQNLNHDAMYWYRQDPGQGLRLIYYSQIVNDFQKGDIAEGYSVSREKKESFPLTVTSAQKNPTAFYLCASSIGQAFQHFGDGTRLSIL.